This TCR beta chain was documented in a study of spatial heterogeneity in lung cancer. Overall study: Consistently, beta-chain sequences turned up in larger numbers than alpha-chain sequences did. Study findings and constraints: For expanded intratumoral alpha and beta TCRs, counts tracked tumor mutation counts. Tallies of expanded TCRs, which were sorted into ubiquitous and regional groups, correlated with counts of ubiquitous and regional nonsynonymous mutations, respectively.

In TCRdb, the 5' RACE reads were re-called with MiXCR into one record per CDR3 protein. Of approximately 94,000 distinct CDR3 sequences listed, about 4.6% are singletons. Germline CDR1 and CDR2: SEHNR and FQNEAQ (reference sequence). The CDR3 is 14 amino acids. With 2 bases removed from V and 0 bases from J, the gap between germline ends came to 6 bases. The time point was: sample taken at primary tumor resection. Donation came from 70 or so patients with untreated early-stage non-small cell lung cancer. This clonotype was observed at least ten times. The antigen remains undetermined. This rearrangement joins TRBV7-9 to TRBJ2-3; no definite D call. The sequenced sample was lung tumor tissue, obtained at surgery. This sequence originates from a male donor with early-stage non-small cell lung cancer. Here the CDR3 reads CASSLQDSTDTQYF. DNA for the CDR3: TGTGCCAGCAGCTTACAGGATAGCACAGATACGCAGTATTTT.